The clone carrying this T cell receptor (beta chain) was seen more than once but under ten times. This sample was included in a study of naive and memory T cell subsets. Two oligonucleotides, mixed equimolar, formed the beta constant-region primer covering TRBC1 and TRBC2. Ligated cDNA was amplified by four rounds of PCR with nested alpha and beta constant-region primers and SP2. An oligonucleotide with the SP2 primer and a 12-nucleotide UMI was ligated to the cDNA 3' end. MiXCR was run by TCRdb on the UMI-ligation and nested PCR reads, yielding one entry per CDR3 protein. Among 95,000 to 150,000 distinct CDR3 sequences, 35% to 40% were seen once, and the ten largest hold 0.9%. Trimming left V 0 bases short and J 4 bases short, with 18 bases between. Germline V lookup: CDR1 SGHDN, CDR2 FVKESK. The CDR3 has 18 amino acids.

This receptor was identified in a human donor in good health. Sequenced: central memory CD4+ T cells from blood. The rearrangement links TRBV14 to TRBJ2-2, with D perhaps being TRBD1 or TRBD2 (5 bases each). The CDR3 bases are TGTGCCAGCAGCCAAGATCTATTGGGACCACTCCTCACCGGGGAGCTGTTTTTT. It translates to CASSQDLLGPLLTGELFF.